A single T cell receptor (beta chain) is shown here with its context. Its antigen is not known. Germline values: CDR1 MNHEY, CDR2 SVGAGI. CDR3 length: 12 residues. 13 Jbeta primers and 60 Vbeta primers were used for the PCR. Produced via immunoSEQ multiplex PCR; TCRdb's table is partial and in-frame only. The clone table shows 200,000 or so clones, with the ten largest holding roughly 1.1%. The sample originates from a study of cytomegalovirus exposure and HLA in healthy donors. Study in general: Drawn from HLA-typed donors, some 80 million unique TCRs were held in an early data release. Study outcomes and limitations: Usually a TCR sequence was rare, but some public TCRs were found in many donors. Per a prior analysis, the majority of TCR beta V segments were productive roughly 87% or roughly 30% of the time.

The TCR originated in a girl aged 2 to 10 in good health and CMV-seropositive. The specimen sequenced was PBMCs. V gene TRBV6-5 combines with J gene TRBJ2-5; TRBD2 agrees at 10 bases. Matching the DNA end better, TRBJ2-7 makes the J call doubtful. The CDR3 region has the DNA TGTGCCAGCATTAGCGGGAGGTACGAGCAGTACTTC. Amino acid sequence: CASISGRYEQYF.